A selection of T cell receptor beta chains follows, all from one sample in a study of cytomegalovirus exposure and HLA in healthy donors. The table came from immunoSEQ multiplex PCR; TCRdb's copy has only in-frame clones and leaves some out. The sample shows 150,000 to 200,000 clones, around 75% of them seen only once. The sample taken for sequencing was PBMCs. These TCRs come from a man aged 18 to 30 in good health and CMV-seropositive. CDR3s include the opening cysteine and the closing phenylalanine or tryptophan. D genes are given only for firm matches. Clone size is shown for a subset of rows, as once, few, many or a class of expanded clone.

>-|TRBJ1-1|-|TRBV7-2
CASSLGGQSGEAFF
TGTGCCAGCAGCTTAGGTGGGCAGTCCGGTGAAGCTTTCTTT
>-|TRBJ2-1|-|TRBV5-1
CASSFGSGGEEQFF
TGCGCCAGCAGCTTTGGGTCGGGTGGGGAGGAGCAGTTCTTC
>-|TRBJ2-4|-|TRBV4-2
CASSQDWGLGGKNIQYF
TGTGCCAGCAGCCAAGATTGGGGGCTAGGAGGCAAAAACATTCAGTACTTC
>-|TRBJ2-3|TRBD2|TRBV11-2
CASSFAGLAGGTDTQYF
TGTGCCAGCAGCTTCGCGGGACTAGCGGGGGGCACAGATACGCAGTATTTT
>-|TRBJ1-5|TRBD1|TRBV11-2
CASSRDRERPQHF
TGTGCCAGCTCCCGGGACAGGGAAAGGCCCCAGCATTTT
>-|TRBJ1-5|-|TRBV5-8
CASSLIVGTNQPQHF
TGTGCCAGCAGCTTGATAGTAGGGACAAATCAGCCCCAGCATTTT
>few|TRBJ1-3|-|TRBV7-9
CASSLAISSGNTIYF
TGTGCCAGCAGCTTAGCTATCAGCTCTGGAAACACCATATATTTT
>few|TRBJ1-1|TRBD1|TRBV6-1
CASSLTGENTEAFF
TGTGCCAGCAGTTTGACAGGGGAGAACACTGAAGCTTTCTTT
>-|TRBJ2-5|TRBD2|TRBV6-5
CASSYDSGSRWETQYF
TGTGCCAGCAGTTACGACAGCGGGAGTAGGTGGGAGACCCAGTACTTC
>-|TRBJ1-1|-|TRBV7-9
CASSPSPVPNTEAFF
TGTGCCAGCAGCCCTAGTCCTGTGCCGAACACTGAAGCTTTCTTT
>few|TRBJ2-2|-|TRBV5-1
CASSQGGIAVTGELFF
TGCGCCAGCAGCCAAGGAGGGATAGCGGTCACCGGGGAGCTGTTTTTT
>-|TRBJ2-3|-|TRBV21-1
CASSKALTGVKTDTQYF
TGTGCCAGCAGCAAAGCCCTAACGGGAGTAAAGACAGATACGCAGTATTTT
>-|TRBJ1-1|TRBD1|TRBV6-4
CASSDRDRGQAFF
TGTGCCAGCAGTGACCGGGACAGGGGCCAAGCTTTCTTT
>few|TRBJ2-1|-|TRBV2
CASILGPSQQFF
TGTGCCAGCATTCTGGGCCCAAGTCAGCAGTTCTTC
>-|TRBJ1-6|TRBD1|TRBV19
CASSVGTANSPLHF
TGTGCCAGTAGTGTGGGGACAGCGAATTCACCCCTCCACTTT
>-|TRBJ2-1|TRBD1|TRBV11-2
CASSSTGAKGFF
TGTGCCAGCAGCTCGACAGGGGCCAAGGGTTTCTTC
>-|TRBJ1-2|TRBD1|TRBV6-5
CASSGDRDYGYTF
TGTGCCAGCAGCGGGGACAGGGACTATGGCTACACCTTC
>-|TRBJ2-3|-|TRBV2
CASSEVGRPTDTQYF
TGTGCCAGCAGTGAAGTGGGCCGCCCCACAGATACGCAGTATTTT
>once|TRBJ2-5|TRBD2|TRBV14
CASSRTTSGQETQYF
TGTGCCAGTAGCCGAACCACTAGCGGCCAAGAGACCCAGTACTTC
>-|TRBJ2-1|TRBD2|TRBV29-1
CTLAGGSYNEQFF
TGCACCCTAGCGGGGGGGTCCTACAATGAGCAGTTCTTC
>few|TRBJ1-1|-|TRBV28
CASSSGTEAFF
TGTGCCAGCAGTTCGGGCACTGAAGCTTTCTTT
>-|TRBJ1-4|-|TRBV6-1
CASSEEGATNEKLFF
TGTGCCAGCAGTGAAGAGGGGGCAACTAATGAAAAACTGTTTTTT
>-|TRBJ2-1|TRBD2|TRBV19
CASRRRTSYINYNEQFF
TGTGCCAGTCGCCGGAGGACTAGCTACATTAACTACAATGAGCAGTTCTTC
>many|TRBJ1-1|-|TRBV2
CASSVGQNTEAFF
TGTGCCAGCAGTGTGGGACAAAACACTGAAGCTTTCTTT
>few|TRBJ1-1|-|TRBV11-2
CASSLAGDASEAFF
TGTGCCAGCAGCTTAGCAGGGGATGCGTCTGAAGCTTTCTTT
>few|TRBJ1-5|-|TRBV2
CASSPRRGGTDQPQHF
TGTGCCAGCAGCCCTCGCCGGGGGGGGACGGACCAGCCCCAGCATTTT
>-|TRBJ1-5|TRBD1|TRBV4-2
CASSHHRTGGNNQPQHF
TGTGCCAGCAGCCACCATAGGACAGGGGGCAACAATCAGCCCCAGCATTTT
>-|TRBJ1-2|TRBD1|TRBV7-9
CASSLARDRVNGYTF
TGTGCCAGCAGCTTAGCCAGGGACAGGGTGAATGGCTACACCTTC
>-|TRBJ2-2|-|TRBV18
CASSPGGLTGELFF
TGTGCCAGCTCACCAGGGGGCCTCACCGGGGAGCTGTTTTTT
>-|TRBJ1-1|-|TRBV7-9
CASSFGQSNTEAFF
TGTGCCAGCAGCTTTGGACAGAGCAACACTGAAGCTTTCTTT
>few|TRBJ2-2|TRBD1|TRBV28
CATPTGNPGELFF
TGTGCCACCCCGACAGGGAATCCCGGGGAGCTGTTTTTT
>-|TRBJ1-2|-|TRBV30
CAWVAQVGYTF
TGTGCCTGGGTAGCCCAAGTGGGCTACACCTTC
>-|TRBJ2-2|TRBD1|TRBV14
CASSPDRVLAGELFF
TGTGCCAGCAGCCCAGACAGGGTCTTAGCCGGGGAGCTGTTTTTT
>-|TRBJ2-1|-|TRBV2
CARQRTSDEQFF
TGTGCCAGACAGCGGACTTCCGATGAGCAGTTCTTC
>-|TRBJ1-5|TRBD1|TRBV18
CASSPDRAEPQHF
TGTGCCAGCTCACCGGACAGGGCCGAGCCCCAGCATTTT
>few|TRBJ2-3|-|TRBV11-2
CASRQAKSDTQYF
TGTGCCAGCAGGCAAGCGAAGTCGGATACGCAGTATTTT
>-|TRBJ2-2|-|TRBV2
CASSAGQLNTGELFF
TGTGCCAGCAGTGCTGGACAATTGAACACCGGGGAGCTGTTTTTT
>few|TRBJ1-1|-|TRBV4-2
CASSQDRGNTEAFF
TGTGCCAGCAGCCAAGATCGAGGGAACACTGAAGCTTTCTTT
>-|TRBJ2-1|-|TRBV12-2
CASRFAEFF
TGTGCAAGTCGCTTTGCGGAGTTCTTC
>-|TRBJ1-6|-|TRBV28
CASKGASSYNSPLHF
TGTGCCAGCAAAGGGGCGAGCTCCTATAATTCACCCCTCCACTTT
>-|TRBJ1-2|-|TRBV5-1
CASSLGRNYGYTF
TGCGCCAGCAGCTTGGGGCGGAACTATGGCTACACCTTC
>-|TRBJ1-2|-|TRBV28
CASSPQGTHYGYTF
TGTGCCAGCAGTCCCCAGGGGACCCACTATGGCTACACCTTC
>few|TRBJ2-2|TRBD1|TRBV2
CASSYTGQPTGELFF
TGTGCCAGCAGCTACACGGGACAGCCCACCGGGGAGCTGTTTTTT
>-|TRBJ2-3|TRBD2|TRBV12-5
CASGLLGWVAGVPDTQYF
TGTGCTAGTGGTTTGCTGGGGTGGGTAGCGGGAGTTCCAGATACGCAGTATTTT
>-|TRBJ1-1|-|TRBV6-1
CASSESLGGDTEAFF
TGTGCCAGCAGTGAATCGTTGGGGGGGGACACTGAAGCTTTCTTT
>-|TRBJ1-1|-|TRBV5-4
CASSKDRLNTEAFF
TGTGCCAGCAGCAAGGACAGACTGAACACTGAAGCTTTCTTT